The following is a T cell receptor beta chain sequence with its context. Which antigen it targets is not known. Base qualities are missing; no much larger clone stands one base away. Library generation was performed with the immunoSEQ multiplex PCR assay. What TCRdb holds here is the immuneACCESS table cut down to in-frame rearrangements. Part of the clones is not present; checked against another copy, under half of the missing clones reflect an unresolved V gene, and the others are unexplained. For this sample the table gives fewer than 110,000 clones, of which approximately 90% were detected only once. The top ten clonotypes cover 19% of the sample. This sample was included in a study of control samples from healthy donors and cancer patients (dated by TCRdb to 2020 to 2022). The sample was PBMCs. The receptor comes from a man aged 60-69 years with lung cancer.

The CDR3 corresponds to CASSIIGGTASNTEAFF. DNA sequence: TGCGCCAGCAGTATAATTGGCGGGACGGCTTCGAACACTGAAGCTTTCTTT. The V and J genes are TRBV5-1 and TRBJ1-1; the D segment could be TRBD1, given 5 matching bases. The CDR3 has 17 amino acids, counting the end cysteine and phenylalanine. Of the read, only the CDR3 DNA is kept; its 51 bases are in frame from base 1. Per the germline V gene, SGHRS is the CDR1 and YFSETQ is the CDR2. Trimming costs V 5 bases and J 1 base, and their ends lie 21 bases apart.